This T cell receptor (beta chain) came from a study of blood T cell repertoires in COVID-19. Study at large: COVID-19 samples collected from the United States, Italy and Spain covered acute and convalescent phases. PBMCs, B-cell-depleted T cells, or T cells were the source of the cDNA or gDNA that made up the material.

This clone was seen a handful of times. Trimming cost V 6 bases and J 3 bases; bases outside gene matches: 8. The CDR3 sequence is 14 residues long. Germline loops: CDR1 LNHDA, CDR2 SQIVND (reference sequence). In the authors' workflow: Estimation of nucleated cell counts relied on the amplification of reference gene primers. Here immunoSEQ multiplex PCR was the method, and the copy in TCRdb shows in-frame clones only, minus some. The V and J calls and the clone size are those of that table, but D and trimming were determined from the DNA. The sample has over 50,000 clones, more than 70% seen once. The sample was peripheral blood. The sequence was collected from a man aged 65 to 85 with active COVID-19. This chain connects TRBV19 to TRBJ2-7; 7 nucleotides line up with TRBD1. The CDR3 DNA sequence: TGTGCCAGTAGGAAGGGGGACAGAAGCTACGAGCAGTACTTC. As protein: CASRKGDRSYEQYF.